In its sample, the clone carrying this TCR beta chain was seen once. As yet, its antigen is unknown. Some clones are missing from TCRdb's copy, which holds only in-frame ones; the method was immunoSEQ multiplex PCR. The repertoire holds around 120,000 clones, with 87% as singletons. Second-dose groups at about 4 or about 12 weeks were pooled. These data belong to a study of T cell responses to AZD1222 COVID-19 vaccine. Findings and limits, study-wide: AZD1222 recipients seropositive at baseline numbered only five to seven. The breadth and depth of Spike-specific TCRs increased once two AZD1222 doses had been given.

This receptor was obtained from an adult who received the AZD1222 COVID-19 vaccine. The source was peripheral blood, collected 28 days after the second AZD1222 dose.

Written as DNA, the CDR3 is TGTGCCAGTACCTTCCGGGAGGTAGTTAACTATGGCTACACCTTC. Translating it yields CASTFREVVNYGYTF. The J gene is TRBJ1-2, the V gene TRBV19; D is ambiguous. CDR3 length: 15 residues. Looked up from germline, CDR1 is LNHDA and CDR2 is SQIVND (reference sequence). The V gene lost 7 bases and the J gene lost 1 base, with 16 bases spanning the gap.